Below are 26 T cell receptor beta chains sequenced from a single sample in a study of cytomegalovirus exposure and HLA in healthy donors. Primers included in the PCR were 60 Vbeta and 13 Jbeta primers. Method: immunoSEQ multiplex PCR; TCRdb's copy keeps in-frame clones and lacks some. In the table there are some 120,000 clones, roughly 79% of which are singletons. The sample was PBMCs. All receptors derive from a woman aged 18-29 years in good health and CMV-seronegative.

This rearrangement joins TRBV7-2 to TRBJ2-1; 8 bases align to TRBD2. Germline V CDR1 and CDR2: SGHTA, FQGNSA. The CDR3 is made up of 16 amino acids. V dropped 5 bases and J dropped 12; count of bases not matched to a gene: 18. CDR3 sequence (DNA): TGTGCCAGCAGCGTAAACTTGGGACTAGAATTTTGGGCGCAGTTCTTC. Its protein product is CASSVNLGLEFWAQFF.

The genes are TRBV30 and TRBJ1-2; a weak D match, TRBD1 (6 bases). CDR3 size: 14 residues. Per the germline V gene, CDR1 is GTSNPN and CDR2 is SVGIG (reference sequence). V gave up 0 bases and J gave up 8 bases, with 16 bases separating them. DNA for the CDR3: TGTGCCTGGAGTGTATTGGACAGCCGATCCGGCTACACCTTC. Translating it yields CAWSVLDSRSGYTF.

This chain connects TRBV7-9 to TRBJ2-7; D may be TRBD1 (6 bases). CDR3 length equals 18 residues. The germline V gene has CDR1 SEHNR and CDR2 FQNEAQ (reference sequence). V was pared by 3 bases and J by 3 bases, with 24 bases between. CDR3 residues: CASSLSDPPPDRDYEQYF. The CDR3 nucleotides read TGTGCCAGCAGCTTGTCCGACCCCCCGCCGGACAGAGACTACGAGCAGTACTTC.

The gene calls are TRBV5-8 and TRBJ2-7; 8 bases align to TRBD2. CDR3 length: 16 residues. Trimming at V came to 4 bases and at J to 3 bases, leaving 12 bases not matched to a gene. The germline V gene encodes CDR1 SGHTS and CDR2 YDEGEE. CDR3 sequence reads: CASSLTLLAVGYEQYF. CDR3 DNA sequence: TGTGCCAGCAGCCTGACCCTACTAGCGGTGGGCTACGAGCAGTACTTC.

The chain links TRBV28 to TRBJ1-3; D unclear. The germline V gene encodes CDR1 MDHEN and CDR2 SYDVKM. The CDR3 sequence is 21 residues long. The V and J ends lost 3 bases and 5 bases respectively, with 32 bases between them. The chain's CDR3 is CASSFPNTRLIIPRDRNTIYF. The DNA of the CDR3 is TGTGCCAGCAGTTTTCCGAACACCCGACTAATTATACCGCGGGATAGAAACACCATATATTTT.

The chain is built from TRBV5-4 and TRBJ1-1; D is undetermined. V dropped 3 bases and J dropped 1 base, with 13 bases sitting between them. This CDR3 comprises 15 residues. Germline-derived CDR1 and CDR2 are SGHNT and YYREEE (reference sequence). CDR3 coding DNA: TGTGCCAGCAGCTATCGAGAGGGTACGAACACTGAAGCTTTCTTT. Protein: CASSYREGTNTEAFF.

This clone was seen a few times. This chain links TRBV4-1 with TRBJ2-3, with 11 bases matching TRBD2. This CDR3 spans 19 amino acids. V was pared by 0 bases and J by 2 bases, with 10 bases of the junction left unmatched. CDR1 is MGHRA, CDR2 YSYEKL, per germline. The CDR3 DNA sequence: TGCGCCAGCAGCCAAGATCCTAGCGGGGGGCAAGGGGTCACAGATACGCAGTATTTT. Translating gives CASSQDPSGGQGVTDTQYF.

CDR3 coding DNA: TGTGCCAGCAGGCGGACTAGGCTTTTCGCAGATACGCAGTATTTT. It translates to CASRRTRLFADTQYF. J is TRBJ2-3 and V is TRBV2, with TRBD2 matching over 7 bases. V shed 6 bases and J 4 bases; nucleotides not matched to a gene: 10. The germline CDR1 and CDR2 sequences are SNHLY and FYNNEI. CDR3 length: 15 residues.

The V call is TRBV28, the J call TRBJ1-4; maybe TRBD1 (5 bases). This CDR3 is 12 amino acids long. Germline assignment: CDR1 MDHEN and CDR2 SYDVKM. The V gene lost 7 bases and the J gene lost 9 bases, with 12 bases spanning the gap. CDR3 bases: TGTGCCAGCACAGGGCCAGGGAAAAAACTGTTTTTT. It encodes CASTGPGKKLFF.

The rearrangement joins TRBV18 to TRBJ1-1; the D is unclear. Trimming stripped 0 bases from V and 4 bases from J, with 12 bases between. This CDR3 comprises 15 residues. Germline CDR1 and CDR2: KGHSH and LQKENI. CDR3 sequence: CASSPPSTGVTEAFF. In nucleotides, the CDR3 is TGTGCCAGCTCACCACCGTCCACCGGGGTCACTGAAGCTTTCTTT. Drawing the rest from reference TRBV18 and TRBJ1-1, the complete variable domain is NAGVMQNPRHLVRRRGQEARLRCSPMKGHSHVYWYRQLPEEGLKFMVYLQKENIIDESGMPKERFSAEFPKEGPSILRIQQVVRGDSAAYFCASSPPSTGVTEAFFGQGTRLTVV.

The V gene is TRBV28, the J gene TRBJ2-6; D remains ambiguous. Trimming stripped 5 bases from V and 0 bases from J, with 14 bases between. Germline loops: CDR1 MDHEN, CDR2 SYDVKM. The CDR3 covers 17 residues. In DNA, the CDR3 is TGTGCCAGCAGTCCCACTCGGCGGAGCTCTGGGGCCAACGTCCTGACTTTC. It encodes CASSPTRRSSGANVLTF.

The V call is TRBV13, the J call TRBJ1-3, with D tentatively TRBD1 (5 bases). The CDR3 has 14 residues. The V gene's germline CDR1 is PRHDT and CDR2 FYEKMQ (reference sequence). V shed 7 bases and J shed 2 bases, with 12 bases lying between them. Here the CDR3 DNA reads TGTGCCAGCACCTTGGTGGGGCCTGGAAACACCATATATTTT. This encodes CASTLVGPGNTIYF.

The CDR3 is CASRRRVTEAFF. Here the CDR3 DNA reads TGTGCCAGCAGACGGAGGGTCACTGAAGCTTTCTTT. This chain links TRBV2 with TRBJ1-1; D is uncertain. Trimming removed 6 bases from V and 4 bases from J, with 9 bases in between. This CDR3 has 12 amino acids. Germline lookup yields CDR1 SNHLY and CDR2 FYNNEI. Using reference TRBV2 and TRBJ1-1 for the parts outside the CDR3, the full variable domain is EPEVTQTPSHQVTQMGQEVILRCVPISNHLYFYWYRQILGQKVEFLVSFYNNEISEKSEIFDDQFSVERPDGSNFTLKIRSTKLEDSAMYFCASRRRVTEAFFGQGTRLTVV.

This clone was seen only a few times. V and J are TRBV2 and TRBJ1-5; 7 nucleotides agree with TRBD1. Germline V lookup: CDR1 SNHLY, CDR2 FYNNEI. V trimming: 4 bases; J trimming: 1 base; junction bases outside the gene matches: 10. CDR3 length equals 17 residues. Here the CDR3 reads CASSVSRTGGSNQPQHF. CDR3 in DNA: TGTGCCAGCAGTGTTTCCAGGACAGGCGGGAGCAATCAGCCCCAGCATTTT.

This clone was detected once. This chain uses TRBV11-2 with TRBJ2-1; TRBD2 agrees at 15 bases. Germline-derived CDR1 and CDR2 are SGHAT and FQNNGV. There are 16 residues in the CDR3. V lost 5 bases to trimming and J lost 10 bases; unmatched junction nucleotides: 9. The CDR3 region is CASSHRTSGGAIEQFF. The CDR3 DNA follows: TGTGCCAGCAGCCACCGGACTAGCGGGGGGGCAATCGAGCAGTTCTTC.

The chain joins TRBV19 to TRBJ1-5, with D possibly being TRBD1 (6 bases). Trimming shortened V by 6 bases and J by 4 bases, and 19 bases separated the two germline ends. The CDR3 spans 16 residues. Per the germline V gene, CDR1 is LNHDA and CDR2 is SQIVND (reference sequence). The CDR3: CASSLRGAADNQPQHF. The CDR3 DNA sequence: TGTGCCAGTAGCCTCCGGGGGGCGGCCGATAATCAGCCCCAGCATTTT.

V usage is TRBV5-1 and J usage is TRBJ1-4; 8 nucleotides agree with TRBD1. The CDR3 contains 16 residues. V lost 4 bases and J lost 4; bases outside the gene matches: 9. Germline CDR1 and CDR2: SGHRS and YFSETQ. CDR3: CASSKNGQGVNEKLFF. The CDR3 bases are TGCGCCAGCAGCAAAAACGGACAGGGTGTTAATGAAAAACTGTTTTTT.

The chain links TRBV10-3 to TRBJ1-1, with a tentative D call TRBD1 (6 bases). This CDR3 region has 16 residues. Germline CDR1 reads ENHRY; CDR2 reads SYGVKD. Trimming took off 3 bases at V and 2 bases at J, with 16 bases between the two ends. The CDR3 protein is CAISEQGTYDNTEAFF. The CDR3 DNA is TGTGCCATCAGTGAACAGGGTACTTACGATAACACTGAAGCTTTCTTT.

This clone was seen a handful of times. This chain joins TRBV5-1 and TRBJ2-3, with D possibly matching TRBD1 (6 bases). V was cut by 0 bases and J by 4 bases, with 12 bases left in between. Germline V lookup: CDR1 SGHRS, CDR2 YFSETQ. The CDR3 consists of 15 residues. The CDR3 coding sequence is TGCGCCAGCAGCTTGGAGGGGGTTTGGGCAGATACGCAGTATTTT. Translation gives CASSLEGVWADTQYF.

This clone was counted a few times. One end of the junction is discordant with germline, which a read error may explain. The chain carries TRBV28 and TRBJ1-4, with 7 bases that match TRBD1. This CDR3 region has 12 residues. Germline V gene sequence: CDR1 MDHEN, CDR2 SYDVKM. The DNA for the CDR3 is TGTGCCAGCAGTTTGACAGGGCTTGAAACTGTTTTT. The encoded protein is CASSLTGLETVF.

This clone was seen repeatedly, ten times or more. The J gene is TRBJ1-3, the V gene TRBV4-1; D is unresolved. The ends were cut back, 4 bases at V and 4 bases at J, with 5 bases in the middle. The CDR3 covers 12 residues. The V gene's germline CDR1 is MGHRA and CDR2 YSYEKL. The DNA for the CDR3 is TGCGCCAGCAGCCTCCAAGGAAACACCATATATTTT. Translation: CASSLQGNTIYF.

The chain uses TRBV6-1 and TRBJ2-3; 7 nucleotides line up with TRBD1. CDR3 length: 16 residues. The V segment lost 2 bases and the J segment 4 bases; nucleotides outside the gene matches: 9. CDR1 is MNHNS and CDR2 is SASEGT in the germline V gene. CDR3 nucleotides: TGTGCCAGCAGTGAAATTTGGACAGGTGGTCCAGATACGCAGTATTTT. As protein: CASSEIWTGGPDTQYF.

This clone has a handful of counts. This rearrangement joins TRBV27 to TRBJ1-2; 7 bases are a match to TRBD1. Germline CDR1 and CDR2: MNHEY and SMNVEV (reference sequence). The CDR3 length is 13 residues. V shed 8 bases, J shed 5 bases, and the junction held 8 bases outside the gene matches. The CDR3 spells CASRPTGKYGYTF. For the CDR3, the DNA is TGTGCCAGCCGGCCGACAGGGAAATATGGCTACACCTTC.

The chain uses TRBV19 and TRBJ2-5, with 8 bases identical to TRBD1. Germline V gene sequence: CDR1 LNHDA, CDR2 SQIVND (reference sequence). The CDR3 covers 14 residues. V was pared by 3 bases and J by 4 bases, with 4 bases of the junction left unmatched. This CDR3 is CASSIARGRETQYF. The CDR3 DNA is TGTGCCAGTAGTATCGCCAGGGGGCGAGAGACCCAGTACTTC.

The V gene is TRBV5-1, the J gene TRBJ1-4; D remains unclear. From germline, CDR1 is SGHRS and CDR2 YFSETQ. V was pared by 5 bases and J by 8 bases, with 10 bases between. There are 12 residues in the CDR3. The chain's CDR3 is CASSPGGEKLFF. CDR3 in DNA: TGCGCCAGCAGTCCAGGAGGGGAAAAACTGTTTTTT.

V gene TRBV29-1 combines with J gene TRBJ1-1; D is possibly TRBD1 (5 bases). The CDR3 extends over 13 amino acids. Germline V lookup: CDR1 SQVTM, CDR2 ANQGSEA. Trimming removed 3 bases at V and 3 bases at J, with 11 bases between. In DNA form, the CDR3 reads TGCAGCGTTGAGACGGGGGTGGACACTGAAGCTTTCTTT. Translated: CSVETGVDTEAFF. Variable domain in full (rest from reference TRBV29-1 and TRBJ1-1): SAVISQKPSRDICQRGTSLTIQCQVDSQVTMMFWYRQQPGQSLTLIATANQGSEATYESGFVIDKFPISRPNLTFSTLTVSNMSPEDSSIYLCSVETGVDTEAFFGQGTRLTVV.